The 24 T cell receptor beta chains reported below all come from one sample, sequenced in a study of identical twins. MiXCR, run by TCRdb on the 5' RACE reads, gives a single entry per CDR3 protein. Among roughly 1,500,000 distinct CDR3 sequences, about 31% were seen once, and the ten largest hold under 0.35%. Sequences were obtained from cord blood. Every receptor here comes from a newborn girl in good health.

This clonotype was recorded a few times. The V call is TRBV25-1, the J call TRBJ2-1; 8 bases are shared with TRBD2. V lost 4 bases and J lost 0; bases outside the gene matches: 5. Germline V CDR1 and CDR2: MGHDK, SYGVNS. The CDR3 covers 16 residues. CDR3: CASSAISGSSYNEQFF. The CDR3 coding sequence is TGTGCCAGCAGTGCAATCAGCGGGAGCTCCTACAATGAGCAGTTCTTC.

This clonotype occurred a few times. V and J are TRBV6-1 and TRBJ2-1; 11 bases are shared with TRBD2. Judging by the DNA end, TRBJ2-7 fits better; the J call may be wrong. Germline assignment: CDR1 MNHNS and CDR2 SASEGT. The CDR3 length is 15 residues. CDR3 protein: CAIVAGGPSYNEQYF. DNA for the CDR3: TGTGCCATTGTAGCGGGGGGGCCCTCCTACAATGAGCAGTACTTC.

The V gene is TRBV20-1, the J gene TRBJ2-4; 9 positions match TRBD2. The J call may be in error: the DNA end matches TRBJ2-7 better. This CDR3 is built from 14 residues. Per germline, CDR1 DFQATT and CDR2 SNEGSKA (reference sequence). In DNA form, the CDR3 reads TGCAGTGTCAGTCGTCCGGGACTAGCTCCCGAGCAGTACTTC. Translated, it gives CSVSRPGLAPEQYF.

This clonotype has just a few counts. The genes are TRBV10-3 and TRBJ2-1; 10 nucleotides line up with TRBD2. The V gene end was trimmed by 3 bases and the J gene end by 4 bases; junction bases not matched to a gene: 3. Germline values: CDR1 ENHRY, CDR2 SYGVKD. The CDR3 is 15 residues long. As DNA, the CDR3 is TGTGCCATCAGTGATCAACTAGCGGGATACAATGAGCAGTTCTTC. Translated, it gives CAISDQLAGYNEQFF.

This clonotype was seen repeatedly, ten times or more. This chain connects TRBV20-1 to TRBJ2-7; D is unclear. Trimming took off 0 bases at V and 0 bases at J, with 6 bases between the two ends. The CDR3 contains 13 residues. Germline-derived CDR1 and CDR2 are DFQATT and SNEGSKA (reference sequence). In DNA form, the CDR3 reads TGCAGTGCTAGAGAAGAAAGCTCCTACGAGCAGTACTTC. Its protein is CSAREESSYEQYF.

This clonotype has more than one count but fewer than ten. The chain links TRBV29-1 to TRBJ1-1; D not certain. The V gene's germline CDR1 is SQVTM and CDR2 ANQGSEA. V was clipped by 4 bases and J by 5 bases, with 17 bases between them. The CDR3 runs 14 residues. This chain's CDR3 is CSVVYTGLRTEAFF. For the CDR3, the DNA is TGCAGCGTTGTCTACACCGGGTTGAGGACTGAAGCTTTCTTT.

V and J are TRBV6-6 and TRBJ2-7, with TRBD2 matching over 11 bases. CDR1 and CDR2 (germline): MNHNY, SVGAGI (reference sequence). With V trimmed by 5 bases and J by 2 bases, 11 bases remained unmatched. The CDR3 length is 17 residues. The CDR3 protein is CASSPSPLAGGPYEQYF. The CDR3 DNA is TGTGCCAGCAGTCCATCCCCCTTAGCGGGAGGGCCCTACGAGCAGTACTTC.

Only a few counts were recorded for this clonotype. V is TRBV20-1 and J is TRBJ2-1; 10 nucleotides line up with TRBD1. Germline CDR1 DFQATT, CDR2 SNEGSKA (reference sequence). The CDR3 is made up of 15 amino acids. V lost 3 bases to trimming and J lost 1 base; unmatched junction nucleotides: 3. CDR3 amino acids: CSARGGQGSYNEQFF. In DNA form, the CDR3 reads TGCAGTGCTAGGGGGGGACAGGGGTCCTACAATGAGCAGTTCTTC.

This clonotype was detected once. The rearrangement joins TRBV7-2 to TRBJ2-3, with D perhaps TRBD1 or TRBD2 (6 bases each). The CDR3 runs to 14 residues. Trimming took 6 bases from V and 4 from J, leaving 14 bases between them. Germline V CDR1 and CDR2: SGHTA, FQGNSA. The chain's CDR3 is CASRQRGASDTQYF. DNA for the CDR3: TGTGCCAGCAGACAGAGGGGGGCGTCAGATACGCAGTATTTT.

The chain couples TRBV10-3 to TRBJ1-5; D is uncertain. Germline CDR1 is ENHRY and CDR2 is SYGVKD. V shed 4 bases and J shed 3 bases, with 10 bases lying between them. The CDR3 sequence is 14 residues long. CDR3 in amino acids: CAISAGGTNQPQHF. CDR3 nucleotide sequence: TGTGCCATCAGTGCTGGCGGTACCAATCAGCCCCAGCATTTT.

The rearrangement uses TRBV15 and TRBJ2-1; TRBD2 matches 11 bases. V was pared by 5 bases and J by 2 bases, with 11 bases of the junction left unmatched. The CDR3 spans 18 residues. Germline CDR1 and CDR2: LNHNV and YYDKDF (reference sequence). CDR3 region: CATSRKTTSGETYNEQFF. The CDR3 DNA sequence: TGTGCCACCAGCCGAAAGACGACTAGCGGGGAGACCTACAATGAGCAGTTCTTC.

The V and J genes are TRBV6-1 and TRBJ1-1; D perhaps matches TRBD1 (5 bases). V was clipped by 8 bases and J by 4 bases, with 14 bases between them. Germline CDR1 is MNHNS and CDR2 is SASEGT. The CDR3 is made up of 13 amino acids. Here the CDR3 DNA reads TGTGCCAGCGGACGGCTTAGGGGCACTGAAGCTTTCTTT. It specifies CASGRLRGTEAFF.

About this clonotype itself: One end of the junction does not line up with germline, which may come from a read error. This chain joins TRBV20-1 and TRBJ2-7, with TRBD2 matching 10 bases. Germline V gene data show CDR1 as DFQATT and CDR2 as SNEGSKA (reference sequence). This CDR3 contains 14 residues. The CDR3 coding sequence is TGCGGTGCTAGAATGAGCGGGAGGGCCTACGAGCAGTACTTC. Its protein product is CGARMSGRAYEQYF.

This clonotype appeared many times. CDR3 in amino acids: CASSPTSESTDTQYF. Written as DNA, the CDR3 is TGTGCCAGCAGCCCTACTAGCGAATCCACAGATACGCAGTATTTT. V is TRBV4-2 and J is TRBJ2-3; TRBD2 aligns across 7 bases. V lost 4 bases to trimming and J lost 2 bases; unmatched junction nucleotides: 6. The CDR3 length is 15 residues. The germline CDR1 and CDR2 sequences are LGHNA and YNFKEQ.

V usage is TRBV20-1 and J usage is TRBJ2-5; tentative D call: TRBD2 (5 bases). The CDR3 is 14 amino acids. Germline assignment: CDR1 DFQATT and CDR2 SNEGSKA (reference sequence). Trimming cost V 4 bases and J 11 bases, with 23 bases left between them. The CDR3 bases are TGCAGTGCTACCCTCGCCCGAGGGCCCAATGAGCAGTACTTC. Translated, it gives CSATLARGPNEQYF.

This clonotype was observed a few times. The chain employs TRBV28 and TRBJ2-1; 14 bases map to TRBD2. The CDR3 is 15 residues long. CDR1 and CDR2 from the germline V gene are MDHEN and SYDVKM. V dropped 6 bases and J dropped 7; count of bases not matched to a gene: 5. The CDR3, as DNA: TGTGCCAGCAGGACTAGCGGGAGGGCTTTGAATGAGCAGTTCTTC. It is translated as CASRTSGRALNEQFF.

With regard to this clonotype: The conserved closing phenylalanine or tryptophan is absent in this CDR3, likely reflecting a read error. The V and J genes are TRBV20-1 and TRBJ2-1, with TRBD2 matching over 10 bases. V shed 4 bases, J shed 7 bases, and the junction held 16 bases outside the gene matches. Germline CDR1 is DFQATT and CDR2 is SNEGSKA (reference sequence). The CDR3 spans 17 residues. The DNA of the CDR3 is TGCAGTGCTAACCTCCTCGGACTAGCGGCGATCGGGAATGAGCAGTTCTTA. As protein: CSANLLGLAAIGNEQFL.

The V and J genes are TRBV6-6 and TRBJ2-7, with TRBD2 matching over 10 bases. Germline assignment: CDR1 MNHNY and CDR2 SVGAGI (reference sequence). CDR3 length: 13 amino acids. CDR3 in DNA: TGTGCGGCAGCTAGCGGGGGCTCCTACGAGCAGTACTTC. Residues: CAAASGGSYEQYF.

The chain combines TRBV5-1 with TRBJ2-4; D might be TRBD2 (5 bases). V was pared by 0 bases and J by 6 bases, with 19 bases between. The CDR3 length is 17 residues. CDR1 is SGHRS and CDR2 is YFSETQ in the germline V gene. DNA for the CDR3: TGCGCCAGCAGCTTGGCAGAGGGTCAAAAGGGTCCAAACATTCAGTACTTC. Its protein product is CASSLAEGQKGPNIQYF.

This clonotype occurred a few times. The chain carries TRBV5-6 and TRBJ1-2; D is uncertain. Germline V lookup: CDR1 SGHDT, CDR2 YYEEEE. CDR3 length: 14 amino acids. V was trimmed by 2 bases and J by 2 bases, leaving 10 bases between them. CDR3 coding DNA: TGTGCCAGCAGCTTATCGTTAGGGAACTATGGCTACACCTTC. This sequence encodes CASSLSLGNYGYTF.

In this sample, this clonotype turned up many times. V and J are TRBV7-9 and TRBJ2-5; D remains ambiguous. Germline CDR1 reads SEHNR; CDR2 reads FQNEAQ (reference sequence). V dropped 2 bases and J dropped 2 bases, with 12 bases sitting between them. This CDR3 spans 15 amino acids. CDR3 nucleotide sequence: TGTGCCAGCAGCTTATGGATAGCCTTTCAAGAGACCCAGTACTTC. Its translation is CASSLWIAFQETQYF.

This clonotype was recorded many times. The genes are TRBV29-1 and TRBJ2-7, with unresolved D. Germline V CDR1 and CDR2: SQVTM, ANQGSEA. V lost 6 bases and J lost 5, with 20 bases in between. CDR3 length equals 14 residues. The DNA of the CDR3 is TGCAGCGTACGCCTAATGGGGAAACTGGACGAGCAGTACTTC. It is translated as CSVRLMGKLDEQYF.

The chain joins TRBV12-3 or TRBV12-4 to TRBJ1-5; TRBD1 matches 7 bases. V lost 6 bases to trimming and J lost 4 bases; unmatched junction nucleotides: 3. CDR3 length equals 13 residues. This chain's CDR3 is CASRKQGNQPQHF. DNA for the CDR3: TGTGCCAGCAGAAAACAGGGGAATCAGCCCCAGCATTTT.

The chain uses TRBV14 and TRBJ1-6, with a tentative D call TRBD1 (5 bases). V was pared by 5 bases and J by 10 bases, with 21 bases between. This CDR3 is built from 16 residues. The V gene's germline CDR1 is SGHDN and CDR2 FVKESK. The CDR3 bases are TGTGCCAGCAGCGCCCATGGGGCACCACGGGGCTCACCCCTCCACTTT. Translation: CASSAHGAPRGSPLHF.